These 2 T cell receptor beta chains came from one sample sequenced in a study of blood T cell repertoires in COVID-19. Only in-frame clones appear in the TCRdb table, and some are missing; sequencing was by immunoSEQ multiplex PCR. The sample has around 140,000 clones, approximately 88% seen once. The sample consisted of peripheral blood. These receptors all come from a man aged 65-85 years with acute or convalescent COVID-19.

This rearrangement joins TRBV28 to TRBJ2-5; 8 bases are shared with TRBD2. Trimming removed 5 bases from V and 5 bases from J; junction bases left unmatched: 13. Germline V gives CDR1 MDHEN, CDR2 SYDVKM. The CDR3 consists of 16 residues. CDR3 in amino acids: CASSPSYSGRRETQYF. The CDR3 DNA is TGTGCCAGCAGTCCCTCCTACAGCGGGAGACGGGAGACCCAGTACTTC.

The V gene is TRBV19, the J gene TRBJ2-5; the D is unclear. Trimming removed 0 bases from V and 5 bases from J, with 16 bases in between. The CDR3 is made up of 16 amino acids. Germline CDR1 is LNHDA and CDR2 is SQIVND (reference sequence). CDR3 sequence: CASSIDLSGLGETQYF. DNA for the CDR3: TGTGCCAGTAGTATAGATCTATCCGGTCTCGGGGAGACCCAGTACTTC.